The 2 T cell receptor beta chains below come from one sample, sequenced in a study of spatial heterogeneity in lung cancer. TCRdb reanalysed the 5' RACE reads using MiXCR and keeps one entry per CDR3 protein. The repertoire consists of tens of thousands of distinct CDR3 sequences, with roughly 5.6% occurring once and the leading ten covering approximately 24%. Time point reported: sample taken at primary tumor resection. Whole RNA, which was extracted from tumor, nontumor lung tissue or frozen PBMC, was sequenced without any cell sorting. The source was PBMCs, collected at surgery. These TCRs come from a female donor with early-stage non-small cell lung cancer.

This clonotype occurred many times. The V and J genes are TRBV20-1 and TRBJ2-7; possible D gene TRBD2, 5 bases. CDR1 and CDR2 from the germline V gene are DFQATT and SNEGSKA (reference sequence). V dropped 0 bases and J dropped 7 bases, with 16 bases sitting between them. The CDR3 spans 14 residues. This CDR3 reads CSARDPQLDWEQYF. The CDR3 bases are TGCAGTGCTAGAGATCCCCAACTAGACTGGGAGCAGTACTTC.

The rearrangement joins TRBV7-9 to TRBJ1-2; 7 bases match TRBD1. The J segment lost 8 bases and the V segment lost 8 bases, leaving 5 bases of the junction unmatched. Germline V lookup: CDR1 SEHNR, CDR2 FQNEAQ (reference sequence). The CDR3 has 11 amino acids. CDR3 in amino acids: CASGRDSGYTF. CDR3 DNA: TGTGCCAGCGGGCGGGACAGCGGCTACACCTTC.